Below, 3 T cell receptor beta chains from the same sample are listed, as sequenced in a study of blood T cell repertoires in COVID-19. Profiled with immunoSEQ multiplex PCR; TCRdb holds only in-frame clones, not every one. The table lists roughly 33,000 clones, around four fifths of them singletons. The sample taken for sequencing was peripheral blood. Source of these receptors: a woman aged 60-70 years with acute or convalescent COVID-19.

The chain couples TRBV9 to TRBJ2-5; 8 positions match TRBD1. This CDR3 region has 15 residues. Looked up from germline, CDR1 is SGDLS and CDR2 is YYNGEE. The V and J ends lost 0 bases and 5 bases, in that order; junction bases with no gene match: 6. The CDR3 DNA reads as TGTGCCAGCAGCGTAGGTTCAGGGGGCGGGGAGACCCAGTACTTC. Translation gives CASSVGSGGGETQYF.

The rearrangement uses TRBV10-3 and TRBJ2-3; 7 positions match TRBD1. Germline V gene sequence: CDR1 ENHRY, CDR2 SYGVKD. The J segment lost 6 bases and the V segment lost 5 bases, leaving 2 bases of the junction unmatched. This CDR3 spans 12 amino acids. CDR3 DNA sequence: TGTGCCATCAGTCTACAGGGGGATACGCAGTATTTT. Translated: CAISLQGDTQYF.

The table lists this clone with a count of one. The chain carries TRBV5-1 and TRBJ2-6; D perhaps matches TRBD1 (6 bases). The V and J ends lost 4 bases and 0 bases respectively, with 8 bases between them. This CDR3 has 15 amino acids. Germline V CDR1 and CDR2: SGHRS, YFSETQ. The CDR3 loop is CASSQTGSGANVLTF. Written as DNA, the CDR3 is TGCGCCAGCAGCCAGACAGGCTCTGGGGCCAACGTCCTGACTTTC. Full variable domain (rest looked up from reference TRBV5-1 and TRBJ2-6): KAGVTQTPRYLIKTRGQQVTLSCSPISGHRSVSWYQQTPGQGLQFLFEYFSETQRNKGNFPGRFSGRQFSNSRSEMNVSTLELGDSALYLCASSQTGSGANVLTFGAGSRLTVL.